A single sample gave rise to the 25 T cell receptor beta chains below, sequenced in a study of OX40 agonist ivuxolimab in advanced cancers. Assay: immunoSEQ multiplex PCR; the TCRdb copy retains only in-frame clones and omits some. The sample holds roughly 25,000 clones, around 80% seen once. This material consisted of CD4+ or CD8+ T cells sorted from blood, taken in a trial of the OX40 agonist ivuxolimab. Receptors originate from an adult with an advanced solid tumor such as melanoma, head and neck, liver or kidney cancer.

The V call is TRBV30, the J call TRBJ2-7; the D gene is possibly TRBD1 (6 bases). The V gene's germline CDR1 is GTSNPN and CDR2 SVGIG (reference sequence). The CDR3 loop spans 11 amino acids. The ends were cut back, 6 bases at V and 3 bases at J, with 9 bases in the middle. CDR3 sequence (DNA): TGTGCCTGCCGGGACAACTACGAGCAGTACTTC. It specifies CACRDNYEQYF.

This clone was detected once. This chain uses TRBV6-6 with TRBJ1-2, with 11 nucleotides matching TRBD1. CDR3 length: 15 residues. Looked up from germline, CDR1 is MNHNY and CDR2 is SVGAGI (reference sequence). With V trimmed by 5 bases and J by 6 bases, 8 bases remained unmatched. The CDR3 here is CASSIGQGAKNGYTF. The CDR3 bases are TGTGCCAGCAGTATTGGACAGGGGGCTAAAAATGGCTACACCTTC.

The chain combines TRBV5-5 with TRBJ1-4, with TRBD1 matching over 7 bases. The V gene end was trimmed by 4 bases and the J gene end by 7 bases; junction bases not matched to a gene: 7. The germline CDR1 and CDR2 sequences are SGHKS and YYEKEE (reference sequence). The CDR3 consists of 14 residues. Written as DNA, the CDR3 is TGTGCCAGCAGCCGACAGGGTCTGGGTGAAAAACTGTTTTTT. Protein: CASSRQGLGEKLFF.

The V call is TRBV4-3, the J call TRBJ2-4, with D possibly being TRBD2 (5 bases). CDR1 and CDR2 (germline): LGHNA, YSLEER. The CDR3 is made up of 14 amino acids. The V end was cut by 0 bases, the J end by 9 bases, with 12 bases between. The CDR3 region is CASSQESLAGIQYF. As DNA, the CDR3 is TGCGCCAGCAGCCAAGAGTCCCTAGCTGGCATTCAGTACTTC.

For the CDR3, the DNA is TGTGCCAGCAGTTTCCGCACGGTCCCCTACGAGCAGTACTTC. This sequence encodes CASSFRTVPYEQYF. V and J are TRBV28 and TRBJ2-7; D unclear. The CDR3 runs 14 residues. V was clipped by 3 bases and J by 2 bases, with 11 bases between them. Germline V gives CDR1 MDHEN, CDR2 SYDVKM.

The chain combines TRBV14 with TRBJ2-3; TRBD1 might be the D (6 bases). V lost 1 base to trimming and J lost 2 bases, with 16 bases between them. This CDR3 contains 17 residues. Germline V gene sequence: CDR1 SGHDN, CDR2 FVKESK. CDR3 bases: TGTGCCAGCAGCCAAGGGGGGCCGGGCGGCTACACAGATACGCAGTATTTT. This translates into CASSQGGPGGYTDTQYF.

The genes are TRBV23-1 and TRBJ1-4; D is possibly TRBD1 (5 bases). TRBV23-1 is labeled an ORF, and its function is uncertain. This CDR3 is 15 amino acids long. V lost 0 bases and J 2 bases, leaving 7 bases between the germline ends. This CDR3 reads CASSQSKGTNEKLFF. The DNA for the CDR3 is TGCGCCAGCAGTCAATCGAAGGGGACTAATGAAAAACTGTTTTTT.

The chain combines TRBV11-3 with TRBJ2-1, with D perhaps assigned TRBD1 or TRBD2 (5 bases each). Germline CDR1 reads SGHNT; CDR2 reads YENEEA. Trimming shortened V by 2 bases and J by 10 bases, and 9 bases separated the two germline ends. The CDR3 runs 12 residues. CDR3 in DNA: TGTGCCAGCAGCTTATTGGGGGAGGAGCAGTTCTTC. Its protein product is CASSLLGEEQFF.

This sequence joins TRBV6-1 and TRBJ2-7; 10 positions match TRBD1. The trim removed 9 bases at V and 5 bases at J, leaving 13 bases unmatched. Germline assignment: CDR1 MNHNS and CDR2 SASEGT. The CDR3 is made up of 15 amino acids. CDR3 residues: CASTKGGTGEHEQYF. DNA of the CDR3: TGTGCCAGTACTAAAGGGGGGACAGGGGAGCACGAGCAGTACTTC.

V is TRBV6-1 and J is TRBJ2-7; 9 nucleotides align to TRBD1. The length of the CDR3 is 14 residues. With V trimmed by 6 bases and J by 5 bases, 8 bases remained unmatched. The V gene's germline CDR1 is MNHNS and CDR2 SASEGT. In nucleotides, the CDR3 is TGTGCCAGCAGCCTTCGGACAGGGGCCAACGAGCAGTACTTC. Amino acids: CASSLRTGANEQYF.

The chain couples TRBV5-1 to TRBJ2-5, with 7 nucleotides matching TRBD1. With 0 bases clipped from V and 1 base from J, the junction kept 3 bases outside the gene matches. The CDR3 spans 15 residues. Germline V CDR1 and CDR2: SGHRS, YFSETQ. Written as DNA, the CDR3 is TGCGCCAGCAGCTTGGTGCCAGGGGGCCAAGAGACCCAGTACTTC. It translates to CASSLVPGGQETQYF. The entire variable domain, with the rest obtained from reference TRBV5-1 and TRBJ2-5, is as follows: KAGVTQTPRYLIKTRGQQVTLSCSPISGHRSVSWYQQTPGQGLQFLFEYFSETQRNKGNFPGRFSGRQFSNSRSEMNVSTLELGDSALYLCASSLVPGGQETQYFGPGTRLLVL.

This rearrangement joins TRBV7-9 to TRBJ1-6; a possible D gene is TRBD1 (5 bases). Germline-derived CDR1 and CDR2 are SEHNR and FQNEAQ (reference sequence). This CDR3 contains 14 residues. Trimming took 5 bases from V and 6 from J, leaving 11 bases between them. The CDR3 is CASSTGPINSPLHF. DNA of the CDR3: TGTGCCAGCAGCACGGGACCGATTAATTCACCCCTCCACTTT.

The chain joins TRBV20-1 to TRBJ1-1, with D hard to call. Germline lookup yields CDR1 DFQATT and CDR2 SNEGSKA (reference sequence). This CDR3 contains 11 residues. Trimming took 1 base from V and 8 from J, leaving 8 bases between them. CDR3 sequence reads: CSARGGREAFF. In nucleotides, the CDR3 is TGCAGTGCTAGAGGGGGTCGGGAAGCTTTCTTT.

The chain employs TRBV5-1 and TRBJ2-7; the D gene is possibly TRBD2 (5 bases). The germline V gene has CDR1 SGHRS and CDR2 YFSETQ. The length of the CDR3 is 16 residues. The ends were cut back, 0 bases at V and 2 bases at J, with 15 bases in the middle. The CDR3 DNA sequence: TGCGCCAGCAGCTTGGGGACTGCGGATGTTCCCTACGAGCAGTACTTC. Encoded protein: CASSLGTADVPYEQYF.

The chain has TRBV27 and TRBJ2-1, with 9 bases aligning to TRBD1. Germline CDR1 and CDR2: MNHEY and SMNVEV (reference sequence). The CDR3 length is 14 residues. The V segment lost 7 bases and the J segment 4 bases; nucleotides outside the gene matches: 5. In DNA form, the CDR3 reads TGTGCCAGCACCACCGGGACAGGGTACAATGAGCAGTTCTTC. Its translation: CASTTGTGYNEQFF.

The chain carries TRBV30 and TRBJ2-1, with 7 bases identical to TRBD1. The CDR3 is 13 amino acids. Germline loops: CDR1 GTSNPN, CDR2 SVGIG (reference sequence). J gave up 8 bases and V 3 bases, and 7 bases lay outside the gene matches. CDR3 DNA sequence: TGTGCCTGGAGCCACTCCACAGGGGATGAGCAGTTCTTC. It yields the protein CAWSHSTGDEQFF.

The genes are TRBV30 and TRBJ2-4; 11 bases map to TRBD1. CDR1 is GTSNPN and CDR2 is SVGIG in the germline V gene (reference sequence). This CDR3 is 17 amino acids long. J lost 3 bases, V lost 5 bases, and 12 bases had no gene match. Written as DNA, the CDR3 is TGTGCCTGGGAAACCGGACAGGGGGCTTATGGCAAAAACATTCAGTACTTC. It translates to CAWETGQGAYGKNIQYF.

The chain links TRBV18 to TRBJ2-7; TRBD2 aligns across 12 bases. Germline assignment: CDR1 KGHSH and CDR2 LQKENI. The CDR3 contains 15 residues. Unmatched junction bases numbered 7, after V lost 5 bases and J lost 5 bases. This CDR3 reads CASSATSGRFDEQYF. CDR3 DNA: TGTGCCAGCTCAGCGACTAGCGGGAGATTCGACGAGCAGTACTTC.

The chain recombines TRBV6-5 with TRBJ1-5; possibly TRBD1 for D (6 bases). The V end was cut by 8 bases, the J end by 2 bases, with 10 bases between. The CDR3 totals 13 residues. The V gene's germline CDR1 is MNHEY and CDR2 SVGAGI. CDR3 sequence reads: CASGGGGNQPQHF. CDR3 nucleotide sequence: TGTGCCAGCGGGGGGGGCGGCAATCAGCCCCAGCATTTT.

This clone was counted between two and nine times. The V call is TRBV7-9, the J call TRBJ2-7, with unresolved D. Germline CDR1 SEHNR, CDR2 FQNEAQ (reference sequence). The CDR3 spans 14 residues. Trimming removed 2 bases from V and 0 bases from J, with 8 bases in between. DNA of the CDR3: TGTGCCAGCAGCTTATCCCACATCTCCTACGAGCAGTACTTC. This sequence encodes CASSLSHISYEQYF.

The V gene is TRBV11-2, the J gene TRBJ2-3, with no clear D. The V and J ends lost 2 bases and 1 base respectively, with 10 bases between them. This CDR3 comprises 15 residues. Germline V gene data show CDR1 as SGHAT and CDR2 as FQNNGV. Here the CDR3 DNA reads TGTGCCAGCAGCTTAAGTACAGTGGGCACAGATACGCAGTATTTT. This gives the protein CASSLSTVGTDTQYF.

This rearrangement joins TRBV19 to TRBJ1-1, with 8 positions matching TRBD1. The CDR3 length is 12 residues. The V segment lost 9 bases and the J segment 5 bases; nucleotides outside the gene matches: 5. Germline values: CDR1 LNHDA, CDR2 SQIVND (reference sequence). Written as DNA, the CDR3 is TGTGCCAGCAAGGACAGGGCGACTGAAGCTTTCTTT. This translates into CASKDRATEAFF.

V gene TRBV6-1 combines with J gene TRBJ1-2, with TRBD1 as a possible D gene (5 bases). Per germline, CDR1 MNHNS and CDR2 SASEGT. With 5 bases removed from V and 2 bases from J, the gap between germline ends came to 9 bases. The CDR3 runs to 13 residues. CDR3 sequence reads: CASSNRDNYGYTF. CDR3 DNA sequence: TGTGCCAGCAGTAACCGGGACAACTATGGCTACACCTTC.

This rearrangement joins TRBV11-1 to TRBJ1-2; D perhaps matches TRBD1 (6 bases). The germline V gene encodes CDR1 SGHAT and CDR2 FQDESV (reference sequence). Between the trimmed V and J ends, which lost 1 base and 4 bases, there was a span of 13 bases. The CDR3 loop spans 15 amino acids. The CDR3 coding sequence is TGTGCCAGCAGCTTAGGACGGGGGGCCTCCTATGGCTACACCTTC. Protein product: CASSLGRGASYGYTF.

This chain joins TRBV30 and TRBJ1-6; tentative D call: TRBD1 (5 bases). The CDR3 contains 15 residues. Trimming took off 5 bases at V and 6 bases at J, with 17 bases between the two ends. Germline V gene sequence: CDR1 GTSNPN, CDR2 SVGIG (reference sequence). The CDR3, as DNA: TGTGCCTGGCGCACAGGATCAACCGTTAATTCACCCCTCCACTTT. This encodes CAWRTGSTVNSPLHF.